This TCR beta chain is drawn from a study of blood T cell repertoires in COVID-19. Study-wide context: Donors in the United States, Italy and Spain gave samples during acute or convalescent COVID-19.

The CDR3 is made up of 17 amino acids. Per germline, CDR1 DFQATT and CDR2 SNEGSKA (reference sequence). J was trimmed by 1 base and V by 3 bases; bases with no gene match: 12. In the authors' workflow: Estimation of nucleated cell counts relied on the amplification of reference gene primers. Libraries were prepared by immunoSEQ multiplex PCR; TCRdb keeps only in-frame clonotypes and omits some of them. V and J calls and clone size are those listed in that table; D and trimming were worked out from the DNA. The sample comprises about 150,000 clones, approximately 78% of which are singletons, and under 2% rests with the top ten.

The V gene is TRBV20-1, the J gene TRBJ1-1, with TRBD1 identical over 9 bases. The source of this sequence is a man at least 80 years old with acute or convalescent COVID-19. The sequenced sample was peripheral blood. DNA of the CDR3: TGCAGTGCTAGTTCGGACAGGGGTAGGCGAACGAACACTGAAGCTTTCTTT. It translates to CSASSDRGRRTNTEAFF.